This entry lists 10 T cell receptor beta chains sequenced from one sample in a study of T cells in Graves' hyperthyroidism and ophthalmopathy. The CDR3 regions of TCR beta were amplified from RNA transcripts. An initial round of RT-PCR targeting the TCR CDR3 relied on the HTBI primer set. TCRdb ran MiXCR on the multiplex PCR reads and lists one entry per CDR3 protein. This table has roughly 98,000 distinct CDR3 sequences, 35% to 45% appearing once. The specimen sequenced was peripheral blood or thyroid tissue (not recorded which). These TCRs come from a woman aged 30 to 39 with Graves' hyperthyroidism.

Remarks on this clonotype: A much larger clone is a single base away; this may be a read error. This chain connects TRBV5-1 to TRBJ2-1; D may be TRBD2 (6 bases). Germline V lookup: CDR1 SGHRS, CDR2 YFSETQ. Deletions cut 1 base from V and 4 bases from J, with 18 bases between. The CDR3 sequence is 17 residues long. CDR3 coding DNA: TGCGCCAGCAGCTTGCTTGCGGGAACGACCGATTACAATGAGCAGTTCTTC. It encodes CASSLLAGTTDYNEQFF.

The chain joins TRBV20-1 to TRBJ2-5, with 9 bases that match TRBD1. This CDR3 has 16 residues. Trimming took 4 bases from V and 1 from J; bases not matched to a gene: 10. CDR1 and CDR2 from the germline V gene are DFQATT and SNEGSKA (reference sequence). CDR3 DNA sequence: TGCAGTGCTATTACACCGGACAGGGGAGGCCAAGAGACCCAGTACTTC. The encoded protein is CSAITPDRGGQETQYF.

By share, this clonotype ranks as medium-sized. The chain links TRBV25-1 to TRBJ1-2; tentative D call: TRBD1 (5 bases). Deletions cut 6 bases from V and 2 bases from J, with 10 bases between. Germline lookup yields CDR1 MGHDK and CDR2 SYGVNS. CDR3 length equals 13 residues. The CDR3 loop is CASSARQNYGYTF. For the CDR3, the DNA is TGTGCCAGCAGCGCGAGACAGAACTATGGCTACACCTTC.

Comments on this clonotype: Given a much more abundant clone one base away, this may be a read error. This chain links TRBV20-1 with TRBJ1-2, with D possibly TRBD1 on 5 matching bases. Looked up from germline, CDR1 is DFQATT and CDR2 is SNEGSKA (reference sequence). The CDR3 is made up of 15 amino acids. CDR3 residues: CSARDPIGGNYDYTF. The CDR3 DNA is TGCAGTGCTAGAGACCCGATCGGGGGTAACTATGACTACACCTTC.

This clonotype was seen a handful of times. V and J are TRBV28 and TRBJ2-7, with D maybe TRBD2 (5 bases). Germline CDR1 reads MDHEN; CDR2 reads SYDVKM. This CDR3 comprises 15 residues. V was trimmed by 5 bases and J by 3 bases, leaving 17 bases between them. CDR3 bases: TGTGCCAGCAGTCCTTTTGCGGGTACAAACTACGAGCAGTACTTC. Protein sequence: CASSPFAGTNYEQYF.

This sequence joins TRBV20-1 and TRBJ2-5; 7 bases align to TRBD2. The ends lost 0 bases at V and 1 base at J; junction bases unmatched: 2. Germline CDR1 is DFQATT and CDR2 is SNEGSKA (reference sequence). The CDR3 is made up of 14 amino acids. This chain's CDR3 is CSARDTGGQETQYF. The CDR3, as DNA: TGCAGTGCTAGAGACACGGGAGGCCAAGAGACCCAGTACTTC.

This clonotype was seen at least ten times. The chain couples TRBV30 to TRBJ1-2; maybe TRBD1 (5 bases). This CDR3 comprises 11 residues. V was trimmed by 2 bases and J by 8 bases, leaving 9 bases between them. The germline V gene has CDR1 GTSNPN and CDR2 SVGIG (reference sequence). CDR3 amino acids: CAWSTGGGYTF. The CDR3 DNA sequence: TGTGCCTGGAGTACCGGGGGAGGCTACACCTTC.

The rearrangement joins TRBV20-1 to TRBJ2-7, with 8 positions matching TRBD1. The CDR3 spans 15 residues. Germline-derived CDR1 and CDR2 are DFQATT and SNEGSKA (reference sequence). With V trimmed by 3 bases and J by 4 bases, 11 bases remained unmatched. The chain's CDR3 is CSARRAQGQAYEQYF. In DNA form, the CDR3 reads TGCAGTGCTAGGCGAGCCCAGGGACAGGCATACGAGCAGTACTTC.

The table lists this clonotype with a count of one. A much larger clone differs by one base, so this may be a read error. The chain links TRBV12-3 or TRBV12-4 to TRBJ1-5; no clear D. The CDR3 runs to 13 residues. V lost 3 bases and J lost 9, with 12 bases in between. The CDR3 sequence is CASSFGSEMPQHF. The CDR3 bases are TGTGCCAGCAGTTTCGGGTCGGAGATGCCCCAGCATTTT.

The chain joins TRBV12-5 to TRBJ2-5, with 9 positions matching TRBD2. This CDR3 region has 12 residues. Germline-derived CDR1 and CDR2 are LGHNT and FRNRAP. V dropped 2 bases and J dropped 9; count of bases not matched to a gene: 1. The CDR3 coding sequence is TGTGCTAGTGGTTTGACTAGCGGGTCCCAGTACTTC. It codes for CASGLTSGSQYF.